A single sample gave rise to the 15 T cell receptor beta chains below, sequenced in a study of CD8+ T cells in alopecia areata. Once RNA had been extracted, it was reverse transcribed into cDNA to act as the sequencing template. The protocol was immunoSEQ multiplex PCR, while the TCRdb copy is restricted to in-frame clones and leaves out a portion. Of approximately 65,000 clones in the sample, approximately 46% were seen once. This specimen consisted of CD8+ T cells sorted from blood, obtained at week 0. The receptors were sampled from a human donor with alopecia areata.

Remarks on this clone: The junction shows a germline mismatch at one end, possibly a read error. This chain's CDR3 is CSVEGTSGRASTDTQYF. DNA of the CDR3: TGCAGCGTCGAAGGGACTAGCGGGAGGGCTAGCACAGATACGCAGTATTTT. The genes are TRBV29-1 and TRBJ2-3; TRBD2 matches at 16 bases. CDR3 length: 17 residues. In germline, CDR1 is SQVTM, CDR2 ANQGSEA.

The chain combines TRBV29-1 with TRBJ1-1; 7 nucleotides align to TRBD1. V lost 4 bases to trimming and J lost 5 bases; unmatched junction nucleotides: 4. CDR3 size: 12 residues. Germline assignment: CDR1 SQVTM and CDR2 ANQGSEA. The CDR3 bases are TGCAGCGTTGCGGCCAGGGGGACTGAAGCTTTCTTT. This gives the protein CSVAARGTEAFF.

The V call is TRBV28, the J call TRBJ1-1, with a tentative D call TRBD1 (5 bases). Germline CDR1 is MDHEN and CDR2 is SYDVKM. The CDR3 covers 13 residues. V was shortened by 3 bases and J by 3 bases, with 8 bases between the two germline ends. CDR3 DNA: TGTGCCAGCAGTTTTTGGGGGGACACTGAAGCTTTCTTT. It encodes CASSFWGDTEAFF.

This chain joins TRBV6-6 and TRBJ2-5; 9 bases map to TRBD2. The ends lost 6 bases at V and 4 bases at J; junction bases unmatched: 9. The CDR3 is 15 amino acids. Germline V CDR1 and CDR2: MNHNY, SVGAGI (reference sequence). The CDR3 DNA follows: TGTGCCAGCAGACCCGAGACTAGCGGTTTAGAGACCCAGTACTTC. It translates to CASRPETSGLETQYF.

The gene calls are TRBV2 and TRBJ2-7, with TRBD2 identical over 7 bases. The CDR3 contains 15 residues. Germline lookup yields CDR1 SNHLY and CDR2 FYNNEI. The V segment lost 1 base and the J segment 3 bases; nucleotides outside the gene matches: 6. The CDR3 nucleotides read TGTGCCAGCAGTGAAGGTGTAGCGGGCAACTACGAGCAGTACTTC. Translated: CASSEGVAGNYEQYF.

V gene TRBV27 combines with J gene TRBJ2-7; the match to TRBD2 covers 12 bases. Germline V gene lookup returns CDR1 MNHEY and CDR2 SMNVEV (reference sequence). This CDR3 comprises 16 residues. With V trimmed by 3 bases and J by 0 bases, 3 bases remained unmatched. DNA of the CDR3: TGTGCCAGCAGTTTTAGACTAGCGGGAGCCTCCTACGAGCAGTACTTC. Amino acid sequence: CASSFRLAGASYEQYF.

This clone turned up a few times. The rearrangement joins TRBV27 to TRBJ1-2; 8 nucleotides match TRBD1. The CDR3 runs 13 residues. Germline-derived CDR1 and CDR2 are MNHEY and SMNVEV (reference sequence). The V segment lost 3 bases and the J segment 8 bases; nucleotides outside the gene matches: 5. The CDR3 spells CASSLTGAWGYTF. The CDR3 bases are TGTGCCAGCAGTTTGACAGGGGCCTGGGGCTACACCTTC.

This clone was counted only a few times. This chain uses TRBV29-1 with TRBJ1-1; no firm D call. The V gene's germline CDR1 is SQVTM and CDR2 ANQGSEA. The CDR3 covers 12 residues. The germline V and J ends were trimmed by 4 bases and 1 base, with 7 bases remaining between them. In DNA form, the CDR3 reads TGCAGCGTTGGTTGGCCGAACACTGAAGCTTTCTTT. Its translation is CSVGWPNTEAFF.

The chain has TRBV14 and TRBJ1-2; possibly TRBD1 for D (6 bases). The germline V and J ends were trimmed by 0 bases and 3 bases, with 11 bases remaining between them. The length of the CDR3 is 15 residues. Germline V gene sequence: CDR1 SGHDN, CDR2 FVKESK. Written as DNA, the CDR3 is TGTGCCAGCAGCCAAGATAATAACAGGGACTATGGCTACACCTTC. It translates to CASSQDNNRDYGYTF.

In this sample, this clone turned up a few times. The chain employs TRBV6-6 and TRBJ2-7; no clear D gene. V lost 7 bases to trimming and J lost 4 bases, with 17 bases between them. The CDR3 has 14 amino acids. CDR1 is MNHNY, CDR2 SVGAGI, per germline (reference sequence). CDR3 residues: CASTPYGPAYEQYF. The CDR3 DNA reads TGTGCCAGCACCCCCTACGGACCAGCATACGAGCAGTACTTC.

This clone was observed a few times. J is TRBJ2-7 and V is TRBV4-1, with 9 bases fitting TRBD1. CDR1 is MGHRA and CDR2 is YSYEKL in the germline V gene. This CDR3 spans 16 amino acids. J gave up 5 bases and V 4 bases, and 12 bases lay outside the gene matches. The CDR3, as DNA: TGCGCCAGCAGCCTCCCCGGGACAGGGATTCTCAACGAGCAGTACTTC. Its protein product is CASSLPGTGILNEQYF.

This chain connects TRBV29-1 to TRBJ2-3, with TRBD1 matching 9 bases. V lost 2 bases and J lost 4; bases outside the gene matches: 1. The CDR3 extends over 13 amino acids. Germline assignment: CDR1 SQVTM and CDR2 ANQGSEA. The CDR3 loop reads CSVETGGADTQYF. The CDR3 region has the DNA TGCAGCGTTGAAACAGGGGGCGCAGATACGCAGTATTTT.

Many counts were recorded for this clone. The chain recombines TRBV27 with TRBJ2-7; D remains ambiguous. CDR3 length: 14 residues. From germline, CDR1 is MNHEY and CDR2 SMNVEV (reference sequence). Trimming took 4 bases from V and 5 from J, leaving 15 bases between them. In nucleotides, the CDR3 is TGTGCCAGCAGTTCAGACGGGCGCCGCCACGAGCAGTACTTC. It translates to CASSSDGRRHEQYF.

CDR3 sequence: CASSPSTSGSGEQYF. The CDR3 region has the DNA TGTGCCAGCAGTCCCTCGACTAGCGGGAGCGGCGAGCAGTACTTC. The chain recombines TRBV27 with TRBJ2-7; 12 positions agree with TRBD2. V lost 5 bases, J lost 6 bases, and 8 bases stayed unmatched. CDR1 is MNHEY, CDR2 SMNVEV, per germline (reference sequence). This CDR3 is 15 amino acids long.

The J gene is TRBJ2-5, the V gene TRBV7-8; D unresolved. Germline V gene sequence: CDR1 SGHVS, CDR2 FQNEAQ. Trimming cost V 5 bases and J 5 bases, with 9 bases left between them. The CDR3 covers 12 residues. The CDR3 sequence is CASSPIGETQYF. The CDR3, as DNA: TGTGCCAGCAGCCCCATCGGGGAGACCCAGTACTTC.